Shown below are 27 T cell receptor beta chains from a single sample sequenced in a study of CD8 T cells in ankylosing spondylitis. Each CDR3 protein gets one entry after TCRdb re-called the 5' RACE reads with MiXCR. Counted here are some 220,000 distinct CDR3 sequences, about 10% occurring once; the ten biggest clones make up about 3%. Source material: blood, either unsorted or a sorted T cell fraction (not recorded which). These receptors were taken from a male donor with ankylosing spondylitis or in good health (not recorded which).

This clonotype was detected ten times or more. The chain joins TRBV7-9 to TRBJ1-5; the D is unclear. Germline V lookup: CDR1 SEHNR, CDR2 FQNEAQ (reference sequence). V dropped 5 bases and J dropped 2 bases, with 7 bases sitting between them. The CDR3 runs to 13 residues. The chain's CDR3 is CASSPVRNQPQHF. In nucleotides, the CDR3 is TGTGCCAGCAGCCCCGTACGCAATCAGCCCCAGCATTTT.

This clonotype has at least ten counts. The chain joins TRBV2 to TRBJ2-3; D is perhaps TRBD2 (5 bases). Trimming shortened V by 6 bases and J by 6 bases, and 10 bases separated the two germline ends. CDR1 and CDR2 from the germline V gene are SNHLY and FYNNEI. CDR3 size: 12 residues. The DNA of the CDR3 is TGTGCCAGCAGAGCCATAGCGGATACGCAGTATTTT. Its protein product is CASRAIADTQYF.

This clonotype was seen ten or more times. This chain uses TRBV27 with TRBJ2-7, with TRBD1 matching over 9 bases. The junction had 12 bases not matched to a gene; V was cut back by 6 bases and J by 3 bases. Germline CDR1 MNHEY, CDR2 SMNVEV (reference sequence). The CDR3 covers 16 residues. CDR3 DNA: TGTGCCAGCAGGGGACGAACAGGGGGCCTTCTCTACGAGCAGTACTTC. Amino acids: CASRGRTGGLLYEQYF.

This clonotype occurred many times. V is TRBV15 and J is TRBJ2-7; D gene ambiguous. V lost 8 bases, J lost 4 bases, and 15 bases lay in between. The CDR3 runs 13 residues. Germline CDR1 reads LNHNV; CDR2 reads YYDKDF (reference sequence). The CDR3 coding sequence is TGTGCCACCGGGAAGGGAAGTAGGTACGAGCAGTACTTC. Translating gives CATGKGSRYEQYF. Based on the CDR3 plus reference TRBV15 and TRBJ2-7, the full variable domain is DAMVIQNPRYQVTQFGKPVTLSCSQTLNHNVMYWYQQKSSQAPKLLFHYYDKDFNNEADTPDNFQSRRPNTSFCFLDIRSPGLGDTAMYLCATGKGSRYEQYFGPGTRLTVT.

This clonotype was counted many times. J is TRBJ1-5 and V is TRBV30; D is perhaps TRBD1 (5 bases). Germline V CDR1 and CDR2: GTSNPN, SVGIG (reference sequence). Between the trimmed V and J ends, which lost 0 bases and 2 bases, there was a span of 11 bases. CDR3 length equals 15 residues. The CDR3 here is CAWSVIGAGNQPQHF. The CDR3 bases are TGTGCCTGGAGTGTGATAGGGGCTGGCAATCAGCCCCAGCATTTT.

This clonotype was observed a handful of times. The CDR3, as DNA: TGTGCCTGGAGCGACCTAGGCGCCAGGACAGATACGCAGTATTTT. This translates into CAWSDLGARTDTQYF. The chain employs TRBV30 and TRBJ2-3; D is undetermined. Trimming shortened V by 3 bases and J by 3 bases, and 16 bases separated the two germline ends. Germline loops: CDR1 GTSNPN, CDR2 SVGIG (reference sequence). CDR3 length: 15 residues.

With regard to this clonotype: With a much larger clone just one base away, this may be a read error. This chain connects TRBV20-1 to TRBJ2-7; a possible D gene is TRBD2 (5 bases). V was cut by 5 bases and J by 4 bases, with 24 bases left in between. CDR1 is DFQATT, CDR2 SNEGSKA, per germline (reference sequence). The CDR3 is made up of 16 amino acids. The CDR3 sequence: CSADRGWASESYEQYF. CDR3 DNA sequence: TGCAGTGCTGACCGAGGGTGGGCGAGCGAGTCGTACGAGCAGTACTTC.

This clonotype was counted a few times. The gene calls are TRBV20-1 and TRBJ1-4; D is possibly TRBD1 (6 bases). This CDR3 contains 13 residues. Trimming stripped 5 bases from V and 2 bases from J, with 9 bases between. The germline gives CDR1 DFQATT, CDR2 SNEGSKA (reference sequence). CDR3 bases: TGCAGTGCTGGAGGGGGTACTAATGAAAAACTGTTTTTT. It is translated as CSAGGGTNEKLFF.

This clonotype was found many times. This CDR3 is CSVGDSSKTEAFF. The CDR3 bases are TGCAGCGTAGGTGACTCCTCTAAGACTGAAGCTTTCTTT. The V call is TRBV29-1, the J call TRBJ1-1; D is ambiguous. The CDR3 spans 13 residues. Germline assignment: CDR1 SQVTM and CDR2 ANQGSEA. The V and J ends lost 6 bases and 5 bases respectively, with 16 bases between them.

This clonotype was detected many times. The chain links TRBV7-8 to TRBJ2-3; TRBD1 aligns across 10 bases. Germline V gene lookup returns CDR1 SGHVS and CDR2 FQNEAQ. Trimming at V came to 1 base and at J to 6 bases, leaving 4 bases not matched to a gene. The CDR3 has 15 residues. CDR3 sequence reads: CASSLGGTGADTQYF. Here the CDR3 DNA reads TGTGCCAGCAGCTTAGGAGGGACAGGGGCGGATACGCAGTATTTT.

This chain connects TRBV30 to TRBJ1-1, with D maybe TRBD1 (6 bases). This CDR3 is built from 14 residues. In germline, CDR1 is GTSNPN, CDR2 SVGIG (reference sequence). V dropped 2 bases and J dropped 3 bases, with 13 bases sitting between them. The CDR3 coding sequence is TGTGCCTGGAGTAGGGGGGTTGGAGACACTGAAGCTTTCTTT. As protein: CAWSRGVGDTEAFF.

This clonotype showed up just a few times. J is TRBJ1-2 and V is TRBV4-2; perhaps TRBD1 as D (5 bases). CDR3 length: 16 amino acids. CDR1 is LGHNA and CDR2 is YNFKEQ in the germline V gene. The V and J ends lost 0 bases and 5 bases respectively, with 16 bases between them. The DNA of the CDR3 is TGTGCCAGCAGCCAAGAAGGTCGAGGGGCGCATTATGGCTACACCTTC. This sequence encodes CASSQEGRGAHYGYTF.

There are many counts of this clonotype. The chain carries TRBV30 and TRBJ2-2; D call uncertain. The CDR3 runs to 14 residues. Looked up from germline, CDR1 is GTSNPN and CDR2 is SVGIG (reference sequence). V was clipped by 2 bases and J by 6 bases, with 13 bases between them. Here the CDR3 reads CAWSSPGGPGELFF. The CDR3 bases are TGTGCCTGGAGTTCCCCAGGTGGCCCCGGGGAGCTGTTTTTT.

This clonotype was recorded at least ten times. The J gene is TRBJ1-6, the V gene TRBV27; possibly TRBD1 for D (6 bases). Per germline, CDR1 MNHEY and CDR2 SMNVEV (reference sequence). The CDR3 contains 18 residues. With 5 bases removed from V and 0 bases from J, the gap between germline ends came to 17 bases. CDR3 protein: CASSAATGTSSYNSPLHF. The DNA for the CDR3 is TGTGCCAGCAGTGCCGCTACAGGGACAAGCTCCTATAATTCACCCCTCCACTTT.

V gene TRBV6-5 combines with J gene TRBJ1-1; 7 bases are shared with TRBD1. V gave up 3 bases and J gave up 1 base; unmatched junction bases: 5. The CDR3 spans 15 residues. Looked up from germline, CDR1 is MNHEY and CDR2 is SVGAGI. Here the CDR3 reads CASSYLQGGNTEAFF. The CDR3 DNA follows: TGTGCCAGCAGTTATCTTCAGGGGGGGAACACTGAAGCTTTCTTT.

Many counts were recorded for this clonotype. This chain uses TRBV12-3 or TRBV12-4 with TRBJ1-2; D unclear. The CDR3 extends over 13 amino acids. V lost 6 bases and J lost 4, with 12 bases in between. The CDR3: CASSQTNSYGYTF. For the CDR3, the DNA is TGTGCCAGCAGCCAGACAAATAGCTATGGCTACACCTTC.

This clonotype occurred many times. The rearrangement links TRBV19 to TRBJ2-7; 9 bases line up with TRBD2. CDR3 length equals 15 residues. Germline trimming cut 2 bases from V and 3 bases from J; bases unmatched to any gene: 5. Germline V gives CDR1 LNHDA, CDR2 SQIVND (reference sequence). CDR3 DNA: TGTGCCAGTAGTATAACGGCTAGCGGGATCTACGAGCAGTACTTC. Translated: CASSITASGIYEQYF.

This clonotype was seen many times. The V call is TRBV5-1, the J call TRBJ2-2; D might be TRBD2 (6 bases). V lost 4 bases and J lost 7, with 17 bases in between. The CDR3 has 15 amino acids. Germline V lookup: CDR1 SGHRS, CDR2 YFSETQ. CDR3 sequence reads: CASSPPGLGGGELFF. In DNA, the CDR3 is TGCGCCAGCAGCCCGCCGGGACTCGGGGGCGGGGAGCTGTTTTTT. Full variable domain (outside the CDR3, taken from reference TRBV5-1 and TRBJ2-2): KAGVTQTPRYLIKTRGQQVTLSCSPISGHRSVSWYQQTPGQGLQFLFEYFSETQRNKGNFPGRFSGRQFSNSRSEMNVSTLELGDSALYLCASSPPGLGGGELFFGEGSRLTVL.

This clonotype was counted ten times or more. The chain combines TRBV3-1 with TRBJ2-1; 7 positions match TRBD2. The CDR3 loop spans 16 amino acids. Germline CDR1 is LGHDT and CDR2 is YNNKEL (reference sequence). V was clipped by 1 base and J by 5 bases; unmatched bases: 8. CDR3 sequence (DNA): TGTGCCAGCAGCCAAGGGGCGGGAGTATTGGACAATGAGCAGTTCTTC. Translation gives CASSQGAGVLDNEQFF.

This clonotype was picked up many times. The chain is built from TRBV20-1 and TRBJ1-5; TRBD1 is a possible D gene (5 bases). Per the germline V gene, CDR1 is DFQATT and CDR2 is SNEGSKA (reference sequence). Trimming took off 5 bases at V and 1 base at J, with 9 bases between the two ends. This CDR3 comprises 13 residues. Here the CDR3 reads CSAARDSNQPQHF. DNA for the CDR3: TGCAGTGCTGCCCGGGACAGCAATCAGCCCCAGCATTTT.

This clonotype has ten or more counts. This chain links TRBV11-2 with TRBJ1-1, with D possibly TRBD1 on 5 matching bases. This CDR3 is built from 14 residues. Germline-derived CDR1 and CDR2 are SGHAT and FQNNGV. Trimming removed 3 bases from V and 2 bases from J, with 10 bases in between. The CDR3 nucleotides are TGTGCCAGCAGCTTTTGGGACGCAAACACTGAAGCTTTCTTT. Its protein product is CASSFWDANTEAFF. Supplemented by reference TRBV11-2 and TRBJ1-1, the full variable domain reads EAGVAQSPRYKIIEKRQSVAFWCNPISGHATLYWYQQILGQGPKLLIQFQNNGVVDDSQLPKDRFSAERLKGVDSTLKIQPAKLEDSAVYLCASSFWDANTEAFFGQGTRLTVV.

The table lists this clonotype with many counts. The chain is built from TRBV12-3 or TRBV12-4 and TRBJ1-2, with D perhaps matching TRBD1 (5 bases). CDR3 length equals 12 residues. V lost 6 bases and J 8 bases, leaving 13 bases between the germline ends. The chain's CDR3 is CASSQGLVGYTF. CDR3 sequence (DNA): TGTGCCAGCAGCCAGGGCCTGGTGGGCTACACCTTC.

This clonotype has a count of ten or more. The CDR3 loop reads CASSHQGNDEQYF. The DNA for the CDR3 is TGTGCCAGCAGCCACCAGGGGAACGACGAGCAGTACTTC. This chain uses TRBV3-1 with TRBJ2-7; D perhaps matches TRBD1 (6 bases). V was cut by 3 bases and J by 5 bases, with 11 bases left in between. This CDR3 comprises 13 residues. The germline V gene has CDR1 LGHDT and CDR2 YNNKEL (reference sequence).

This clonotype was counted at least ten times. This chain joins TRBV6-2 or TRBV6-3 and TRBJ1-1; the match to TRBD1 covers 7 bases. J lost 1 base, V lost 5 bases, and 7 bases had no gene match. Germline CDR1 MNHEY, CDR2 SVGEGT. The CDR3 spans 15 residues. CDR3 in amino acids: CASSRRQGQNTEAFF. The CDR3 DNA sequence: TGTGCCAGCAGTCGTCGACAGGGTCAGAACACTGAAGCTTTCTTT.

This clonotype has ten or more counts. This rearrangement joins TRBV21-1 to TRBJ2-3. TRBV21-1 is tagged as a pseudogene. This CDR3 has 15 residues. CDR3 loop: CASSKVYRDTDTQYF. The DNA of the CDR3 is TGTGCCAGCAGCAAAGTCTATAGAGACACAGATACGCAGTATTTT.

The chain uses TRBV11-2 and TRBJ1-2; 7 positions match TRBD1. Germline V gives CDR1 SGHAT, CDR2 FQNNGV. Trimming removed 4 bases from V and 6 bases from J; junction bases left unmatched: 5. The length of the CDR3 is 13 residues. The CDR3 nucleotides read TGTGCCAGCAGCTCCCGAGACAGGGATGGCTACACCTTC. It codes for CASSSRDRDGYTF.

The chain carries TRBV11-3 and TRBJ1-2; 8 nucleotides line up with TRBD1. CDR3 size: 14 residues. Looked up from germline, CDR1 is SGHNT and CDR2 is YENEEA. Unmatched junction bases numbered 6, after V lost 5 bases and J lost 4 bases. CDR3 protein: CASSRGQGAYGYTF. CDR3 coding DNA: TGTGCCAGCAGCCGCGGACAGGGAGCCTATGGCTACACCTTC.